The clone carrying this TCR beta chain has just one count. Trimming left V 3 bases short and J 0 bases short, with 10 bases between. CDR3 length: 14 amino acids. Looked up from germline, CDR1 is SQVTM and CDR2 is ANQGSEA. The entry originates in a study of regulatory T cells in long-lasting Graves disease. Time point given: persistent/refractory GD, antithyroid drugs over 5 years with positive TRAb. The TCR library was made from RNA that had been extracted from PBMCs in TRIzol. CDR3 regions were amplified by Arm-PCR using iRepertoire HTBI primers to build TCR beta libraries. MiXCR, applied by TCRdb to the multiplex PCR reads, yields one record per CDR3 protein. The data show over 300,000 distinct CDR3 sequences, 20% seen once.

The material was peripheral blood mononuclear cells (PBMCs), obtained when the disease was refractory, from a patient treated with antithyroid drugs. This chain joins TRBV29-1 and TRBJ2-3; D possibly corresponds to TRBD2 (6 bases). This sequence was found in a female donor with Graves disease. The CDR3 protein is CSVDFRESTDTQYF. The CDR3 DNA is TGCAGCGTTGACTTCCGGGAGAGCACAGATACGCAGTATTTT.